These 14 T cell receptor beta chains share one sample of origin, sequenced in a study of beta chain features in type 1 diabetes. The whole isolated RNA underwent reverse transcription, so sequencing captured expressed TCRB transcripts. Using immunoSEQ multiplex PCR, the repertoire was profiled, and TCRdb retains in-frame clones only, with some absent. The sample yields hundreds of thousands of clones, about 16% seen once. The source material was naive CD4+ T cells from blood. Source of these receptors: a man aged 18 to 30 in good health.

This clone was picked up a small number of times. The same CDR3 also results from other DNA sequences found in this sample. The DNA for the CDR3 is TGCGCCAGCAGCCTTGGGACTAGCGGGAACAATGAGCAGTTCTTC. As protein: CASSLGTSGNNEQFF. V gene TRBV5-1 combines with J gene TRBJ2-1; 13 bases map to TRBD2. The CDR3 has 15 amino acids. Germline loops: CDR1 SGHRS, CDR2 YFSETQ. The J segment lost 5 bases and the V segment lost 4 bases, leaving 3 bases of the junction unmatched.

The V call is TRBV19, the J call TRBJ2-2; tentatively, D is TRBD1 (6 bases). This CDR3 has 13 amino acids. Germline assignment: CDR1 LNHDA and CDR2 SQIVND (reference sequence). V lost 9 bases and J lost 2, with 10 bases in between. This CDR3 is CASSGVNTGELFF. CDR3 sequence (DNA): TGTGCCAGCTCAGGGGTTAACACCGGGGAGCTGTTTTTT. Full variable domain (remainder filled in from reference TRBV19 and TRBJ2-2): DGGITQSPKYLFRKEGQNVTLSCEQNLNHDAMYWYRQDPGQGLRLIYYSQIVNDFQKGDIAEGYSVSREKKESFPLTVTSAQKNPTAFYLCASSGVNTGELFFGEGSRLTVL.

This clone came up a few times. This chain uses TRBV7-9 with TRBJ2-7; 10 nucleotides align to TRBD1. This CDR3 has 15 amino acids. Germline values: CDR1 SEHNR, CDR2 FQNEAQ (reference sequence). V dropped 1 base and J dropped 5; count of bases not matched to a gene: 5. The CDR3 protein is CASSLGGTGVDEQYF. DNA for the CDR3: TGTGCCAGCAGCTTAGGTGGGACAGGGGTGGACGAGCAGTACTTC.

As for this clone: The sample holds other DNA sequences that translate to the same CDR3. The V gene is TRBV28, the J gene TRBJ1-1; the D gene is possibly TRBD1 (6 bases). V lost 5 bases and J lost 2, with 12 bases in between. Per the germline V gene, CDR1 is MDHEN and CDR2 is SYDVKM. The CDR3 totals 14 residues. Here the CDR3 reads CASSAPGQNTEAFF. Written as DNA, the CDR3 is TGTGCCAGCAGTGCTCCGGGACAAAACACTGAAGCTTTCTTT.

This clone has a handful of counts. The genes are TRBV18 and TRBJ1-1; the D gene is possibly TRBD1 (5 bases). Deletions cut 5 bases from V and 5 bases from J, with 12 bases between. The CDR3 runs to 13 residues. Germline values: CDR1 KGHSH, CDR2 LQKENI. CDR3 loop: CASSTGEGTEAFF. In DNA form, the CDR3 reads TGTGCCAGCTCAACGGGGGAAGGGACTGAAGCTTTCTTT.

This CDR3 reads CASSQGDYGYTF. In nucleotides, the CDR3 is TGTGCCAGCAGCCAGGGGGACTATGGCTACACCTTC. The V gene is TRBV9, the J gene TRBJ1-2; TRBD1 matches at 7 bases. With V trimmed by 4 bases and J by 3 bases, 0 bases remained unmatched. The CDR3 has 12 residues. Germline V gene data show CDR1 as SGDLS and CDR2 as YYNGEE.

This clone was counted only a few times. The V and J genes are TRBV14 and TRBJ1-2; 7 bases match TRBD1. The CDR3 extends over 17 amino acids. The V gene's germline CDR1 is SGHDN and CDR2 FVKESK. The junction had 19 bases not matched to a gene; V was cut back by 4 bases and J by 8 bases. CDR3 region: CASSPHSGGVRSRGYTF. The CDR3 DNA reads TGTGCCAGCAGCCCCCATTCAGGGGGGGTGCGGTCTCGAGGCTACACCTTC.

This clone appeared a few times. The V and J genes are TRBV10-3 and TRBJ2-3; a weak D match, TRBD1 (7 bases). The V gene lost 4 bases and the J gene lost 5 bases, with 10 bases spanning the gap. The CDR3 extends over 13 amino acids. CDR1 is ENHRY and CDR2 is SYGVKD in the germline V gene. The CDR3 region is CAISGQGGDTQYF. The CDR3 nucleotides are TGTGCCATCAGTGGACAGGGAGGAGATACGCAGTATTTT.

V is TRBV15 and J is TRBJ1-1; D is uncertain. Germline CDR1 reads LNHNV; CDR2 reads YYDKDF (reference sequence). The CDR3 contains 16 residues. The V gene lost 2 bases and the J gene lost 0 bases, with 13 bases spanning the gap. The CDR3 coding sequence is TGTGCCACCAGCAGAAATGGGGTCGGACTGAACACTGAAGCTTTCTTT. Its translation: CATSRNGVGLNTEAFF.

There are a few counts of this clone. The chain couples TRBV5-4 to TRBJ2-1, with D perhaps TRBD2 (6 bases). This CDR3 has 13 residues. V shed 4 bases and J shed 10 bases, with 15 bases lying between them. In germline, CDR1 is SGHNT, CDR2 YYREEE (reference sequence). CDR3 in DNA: TGTGCCAGCAGCACCTCTAGCGTCTGGGAGCAGTTCTTC. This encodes CASSTSSVWEQFF. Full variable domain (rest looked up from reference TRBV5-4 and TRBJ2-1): ETGVTQSPTHLIKTRGQQVTLRCSSQSGHNTVSWYQQALGQGPQFIFQYYREEENGRGNFPPRFSGLQFPNYSSELNVNALELDDSALYLCASSTSSVWEQFFGPGTRLTVL.

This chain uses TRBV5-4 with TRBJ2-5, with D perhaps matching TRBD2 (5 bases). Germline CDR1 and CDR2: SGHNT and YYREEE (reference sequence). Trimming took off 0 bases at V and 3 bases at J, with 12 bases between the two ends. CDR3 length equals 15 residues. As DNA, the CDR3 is TGTGCCAGCAGCTTGGGCGGGTCTGCAGAAGAGACCCAGTACTTC. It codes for CASSLGGSAEETQYF.

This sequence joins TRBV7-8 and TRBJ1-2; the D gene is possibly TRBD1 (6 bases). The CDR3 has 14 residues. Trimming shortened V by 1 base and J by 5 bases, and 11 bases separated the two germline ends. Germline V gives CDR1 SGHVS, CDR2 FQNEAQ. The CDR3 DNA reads TGTGCCAGCAGCTTAGTTACAGGGAAGTATGGCTACACCTTC. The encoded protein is CASSLVTGKYGYTF.

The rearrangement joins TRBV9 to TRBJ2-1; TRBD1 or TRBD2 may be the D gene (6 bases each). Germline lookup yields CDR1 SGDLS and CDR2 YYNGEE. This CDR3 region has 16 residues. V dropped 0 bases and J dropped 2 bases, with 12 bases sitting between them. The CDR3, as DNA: TGTGCCAGCAGCGTAGGGGGGGCCAGGGCCTACAATGAGCAGTTCTTC. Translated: CASSVGGARAYNEQFF.

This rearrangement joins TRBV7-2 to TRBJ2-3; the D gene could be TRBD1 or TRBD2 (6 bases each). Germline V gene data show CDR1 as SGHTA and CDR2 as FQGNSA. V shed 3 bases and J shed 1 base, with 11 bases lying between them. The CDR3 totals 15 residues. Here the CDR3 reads CASSLSGARTDTQYF. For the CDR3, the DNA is TGTGCCAGCAGCTTGTCGGGGGCGCGCACAGATACGCAGTATTTT.